A single sample gave rise to the 6 T cell receptor beta chains below, sequenced in a study of blood T cell repertoires in COVID-19. TCRdb's table, derived via immunoSEQ multiplex PCR, lists solely in-frame clones and lacks some. The sample has over 85,000 clones; roughly nine tenths are singletons. Sequenced material: peripheral blood. Receptors were obtained from an older man with acute or convalescent COVID-19.

The rearrangement links TRBV19 to TRBJ1-5; 9 nucleotides align to TRBD1. V lost 7 bases, J lost 3 bases, and 10 bases stayed unmatched. The length of the CDR3 is 16 residues. Germline-derived CDR1 and CDR2 are LNHDA and SQIVND (reference sequence). CDR3 sequence: CASTLTRDRVNQPQHF. The CDR3 coding sequence is TGTGCCAGTACCCTAACCCGGGACAGGGTCAATCAGCCCCAGCATTTT.

The genes are TRBV2 and TRBJ1-4, with D possibly matching TRBD1 (6 bases). Between the trimmed V and J ends, which lost 7 bases and 7 bases, there was a span of 16 bases. The CDR3 length is 14 residues. Germline CDR1 and CDR2: SNHLY and FYNNEI. The CDR3 DNA is TGTGCCAGCATCCAGGGGAATAGGGCTGAAAAACTGTTTTTT. It specifies CASIQGNRAEKLFF.

The V and J genes are TRBV19 and TRBJ1-3; D unresolved. This CDR3 region has 14 residues. V was cut by 0 bases and J by 11 bases, with 14 bases left in between. Germline CDR1 reads LNHDA; CDR2 reads SQIVND (reference sequence). The DNA of the CDR3 is TGTGCCAGTAGTATAGATACGCGTGAAGTCGCCATATATTTT. It encodes CASSIDTREVAIYF.

J is TRBJ2-7 and V is TRBV20-1; 7 bases agree with TRBD1. J lost 1 base, V lost 3 bases, and 9 bases had no gene match. The length of the CDR3 is 15 residues. In germline, CDR1 is DFQATT, CDR2 SNEGSKA (reference sequence). The CDR3 DNA is TGCAGTGCTAGTTTATTCCGGGACAGATCCTACGAGCAGTACTTC. The encoded protein is CSASLFRDRSYEQYF.

A few counts support this clone. The chain employs TRBV2 and TRBJ2-7; 7 nucleotides match TRBD2. The length of the CDR3 is 15 residues. Trimming took 9 bases from V and 4 from J; bases not matched to a gene: 15. Germline CDR1 reads SNHLY; CDR2 reads FYNNEI. The CDR3 protein is CASRSVAGDVYEQYV. In nucleotides, the CDR3 is TGTGCCAGTCGGTCGGTGGCGGGGGATGTTTACGAGCAGTACGTC.

The CDR3 region has the DNA TGTGCCAGCAGCCAAGCGTTTGAAGTTTCGGGACACTTCAATCAGCCCCAGCATTTT. Translating gives CASSQAFEVSGHFNQPQHF. The rearrangement joins TRBV3-1 (or the pseudogene TRBV3-2) to TRBJ1-5, with D possibly being TRBD1 (6 bases). Germline-derived CDR1 and CDR2 are LGHDT and YNNKEL (reference sequence). There are 19 residues in the CDR3. Between the trimmed V and J ends, which lost 1 base and 3 bases, there was a span of 22 bases.